The next 23 T cell receptor beta chains were all read from a single sample in a study of blood T cell repertoires in COVID-19. Libraries were prepared by immunoSEQ multiplex PCR; TCRdb keeps only in-frame clonotypes and omits some of them. The table records roughly 16,000 clones, roughly 75% of them present only once. The sequenced sample was peripheral blood. All receptors come from a man between 60 and 75 years old with active or convalescent COVID-19.

The chain carries TRBV10-3 and TRBJ1-6; unclear D gene. The CDR3 runs 15 residues. Trimming shortened V by 3 bases and J by 10 bases, and 16 bases separated the two germline ends. Germline-derived CDR1 and CDR2 are ENHRY and SYGVKD. CDR3 in DNA: TGTGCCATCAGTGACCGTCCCGTAGCCCAATCACCCCTCCACTTT. Its protein is CAISDRPVAQSPLHF.

This rearrangement joins TRBV25-1 to TRBJ2-7, with a weak D call TRBD1 (6 bases). Germline values: CDR1 MGHDK, CDR2 SYGVNS. This CDR3 has 12 residues. V was clipped by 5 bases and J by 4 bases, with 9 bases between them. CDR3 sequence: CASSFGQYEQYF. The CDR3 DNA is TGTGCCAGCAGTTTTGGACAGTACGAGCAGTACTTC.

The chain combines TRBV19 with TRBJ2-1, with TRBD2 matching over 12 bases. V lost 7 bases and J lost 0; bases outside the gene matches: 7. The CDR3 loop spans 17 amino acids. In germline, CDR1 is LNHDA, CDR2 SQIVND (reference sequence). This chain's CDR3 is CASTRTSGTRSYNEQFF. The CDR3 nucleotides are TGTGCCAGTACCCGGACTAGCGGGACCCGCTCCTACAATGAGCAGTTCTTC. Looking up the rest from reference TRBV19 and TRBJ2-1 gives the full variable domain: DGGITQSPKYLFRKEGQNVTLSCEQNLNHDAMYWYRQDPGQGLRLIYYSQIVNDFQKGDIAEGYSVSREKKESFPLTVTSAQKNPTAFYLCASTRTSGTRSYNEQFFGPGTRLTVL.

The V and J genes are TRBV21-1 and TRBJ2-7; the listed D gene, TRBD1, was not tested against the DNA. TRBV21-1 is deemed a pseudogene. This CDR3 is 15 amino acids long. CDR3 amino acids: CASTSKLPGYDEQYF. As DNA, the CDR3 is TGTGCCAGCACCTCCAAACTCCCAGGGTACGACGAGCAGTACTTC.

The rearrangement links TRBV6-5 to TRBJ2-2; D gene unclear. The germline CDR1 and CDR2 sequences are MNHEY and SVGAGI. This CDR3 has 15 amino acids. Trimming left V 5 bases short and J 0 bases short, with 10 bases between. For the CDR3, the DNA is TGTGCCAGCAGTCCTGATACTTCGAACACCGGGGAGCTGTTTTTT. It codes for CASSPDTSNTGELFF.

The gene calls are TRBV4-2 and TRBJ1-2; 7 positions agree with TRBD1. This CDR3 has 16 residues. Losses at the gene ends were 1 base for V and 3 bases for J; bases not matched to a gene: 8. CDR1 LGHNA and CDR2 YNFKEQ come from the germline V gene. The CDR3 bases are TGTGCCAGCAGCCAAGTGGGGCAGGGGGGAGACTATGGCTACACCTTC. Its translation: CASSQVGQGGDYGYTF.

The genes are TRBV7-9 and TRBJ2-1; TRBD2 matches 11 bases. Germline-derived CDR1 and CDR2 are SEHNR and FQNEAQ (reference sequence). Losses at the gene ends were 6 bases for V and 0 bases for J; bases not matched to a gene: 10. This CDR3 region has 18 residues. In DNA, the CDR3 is TGTGCCAGCAGAACTAGCGGGAGATACCCCAGCTCCTACAATGAGCAGTTCTTC. Its protein is CASRTSGRYPSSYNEQFF.

In this sample, this clone turned up a few times. The rearrangement joins TRBV30 to TRBJ1-1; TRBD1 might be the D (6 bases). The CDR3 has 12 amino acids. The germline V gene encodes CDR1 GTSNPN and CDR2 SVGIG (reference sequence). This CDR3 is CASGGPNTEAFF. In DNA form, the CDR3 reads TGTGCTTCGGGGGGCCCGAACACTGAAGCTTTCTTT.

The V gene is TRBV28, the J gene TRBJ2-3; D possibly corresponds to TRBD1 (7 bases). The CDR3 extends over 15 amino acids. The germline V gene has CDR1 MDHEN and CDR2 SYDVKM. With 8 bases removed from V and 5 bases from J, the gap between germline ends came to 20 bases. The CDR3 DNA sequence: TGTGCCAGCTGGTTTCGACAGGGCGGGATAGATACGCAGTATTTT. Protein product: CASWFRQGGIDTQYF. Full variable domain (missing parts from reference TRBV28 and TRBJ2-3): DVKVTQSSRYLVKRTGEKVFLECVQDMDHENMFWYRQDPGLGLRLIYFSYDVKMKEKGDIPEGYSVSREKKERFSLILESASTNQTSMYLCASWFRQGGIDTQYFGPGTRLTVL.

This chain uses TRBV9 with TRBJ1-2; D may be TRBD1 (6 bases). The CDR3 extends over 16 amino acids. The V end lost 0 bases, the J end lost 8 bases, and 20 bases lay between the germline ends. Germline lookup yields CDR1 SGDLS and CDR2 YYNGEE. The chain's CDR3 is CASSVANFWGHGGYTF. The CDR3, as DNA: TGTGCCAGCAGCGTAGCTAATTTTTGGGGGCATGGAGGCTACACCTTC.

V usage is TRBV6-2 or TRBV6-3 and J usage is TRBJ2-3, with 7 bases fitting TRBD2. The germline V gene has CDR1 MNHEY and CDR2 SVGEGT. The CDR3 contains 16 residues. V gave up 3 bases and J gave up 5 bases; unmatched junction bases: 11. The CDR3 loop reads CASSYSTGGGLDTQYF. CDR3 nucleotides: TGTGCCAGCAGTTATTCCACGGGAGGAGGTTTAGATACGCAGTATTTT.

The J gene is TRBJ2-7, the V gene TRBV6-5; D is ambiguous. Per the germline V gene, CDR1 is MNHEY and CDR2 is SVGAGI. The CDR3 covers 13 residues. Trimming stripped 6 bases from V and 9 bases from J, with 18 bases between. CDR3 amino acids: CASRGQERSGQYF. Here the CDR3 DNA reads TGTGCCAGCAGGGGTCAGGAACGTTCCGGGCAGTACTTC.

Only a few counts were recorded for this clone. V gene TRBV9 combines with J gene TRBJ2-2; possible D gene TRBD2, 6 bases. Between the trimmed V and J ends, which lost 3 bases and 5 bases, there was a span of 11 bases. CDR1 is SGDLS and CDR2 is YYNGEE in the germline V gene. This CDR3 region has 14 residues. As DNA, the CDR3 is TGTGCCAGCAGCGATGGAGGGTGGACCGGGGAGCTGTTTTTT. Protein sequence: CASSDGGWTGELFF.

V usage is TRBV9 and J usage is TRBJ1-4; 9 positions match TRBD1. This CDR3 is 14 amino acids long. In germline, CDR1 is SGDLS, CDR2 YYNGEE. The J segment lost 10 bases and the V segment lost 5 bases, leaving 9 bases of the junction unmatched. The CDR3 spells CASSPGTGFLKLFF. CDR3 DNA: TGTGCCAGCAGTCCCGGGACAGGGTTTCTAAAACTGTTTTTT.

The gene calls are TRBV6-5 and TRBJ1-1; possible D gene TRBD1, 6 bases. The ends were cut back, 6 bases at V and 2 bases at J, with 13 bases in the middle. Germline V gene data show CDR1 as MNHEY and CDR2 as SVGAGI. The CDR3 has 14 amino acids. The chain's CDR3 is CASRMGQTNTEAFF. CDR3 sequence (DNA): TGTGCCAGCAGGATGGGACAAACTAACACTGAAGCTTTCTTT.

The V and J genes are TRBV20-1 and TRBJ2-7, with D maybe TRBD1 (5 bases). From germline, CDR1 is DFQATT and CDR2 SNEGSKA (reference sequence). With 7 bases removed from V and 10 bases from J, the gap between germline ends came to 17 bases. This CDR3 has 11 residues. In nucleotides, the CDR3 is TGCAGTGACTGGGCCAGGGATAACCAGTACTTC. The encoded protein is CSDWARDNQYF.

V gene TRBV28 combines with J gene TRBJ1-1; no firm D call. The V and J ends lost 7 bases and 0 bases respectively, with 6 bases between them. The CDR3 contains 12 residues. Germline loops: CDR1 MDHEN, CDR2 SYDVKM. This CDR3 is CASNTVNTEAFF. The CDR3, as DNA: TGTGCCAGCAACACAGTGAACACTGAAGCTTTCTTT.

As DNA, the CDR3 is TGTGCCTGGAGTGGAGGGAGGGTTCGTGGCTACACCTTC. It yields the protein CAWSGGRVRGYTF. The chain joins TRBV30 to TRBJ1-2; D is uncertain. V lost 1 base, J lost 7 bases, and 13 bases lay in between. Germline V lookup: CDR1 GTSNPN, CDR2 SVGIG (reference sequence). The CDR3 extends over 13 amino acids.

This chain joins TRBV2 and TRBJ1-2, with D tentatively TRBD1 (5 bases). The CDR3 sequence is 14 residues long. The germline V gene encodes CDR1 SNHLY and CDR2 FYNNEI. Trimming took 7 bases from V and 4 from J, leaving 16 bases between them. CDR3 residues: CASIPAGLGYGYTF. CDR3 bases: TGTGCCAGCATCCCGGCAGGGCTTGGCTATGGCTACACCTTC.

The CDR3 here is CASTPSGTNTGELFF. DNA for the CDR3: TGTGCCAGCACCCCATCCGGGACGAACACCGGGGAGCTGTTTTTT. The V and J genes are TRBV3-1 (or the pseudogene TRBV3-2) and TRBJ2-2; D may be TRBD2 (5 bases). This CDR3 has 15 amino acids. The V and J ends lost 7 bases and 0 bases respectively, with 12 bases between them. CDR1 and CDR2 from the germline V gene are LGHDT and YNNKEL (reference sequence).

This clone was observed once. V is TRBV7-7 and J is TRBJ2-1; 7 bases match TRBD1. Looked up from germline, CDR1 is SSHAT and CDR2 is FNYEAQ (reference sequence). This CDR3 region has 13 residues. After removal of 5 bases from V and 10 bases from J, the junction contained 8 bases not matched to a gene. CDR3 bases: TGTGCCAGCAGCCAAAACACAGGGGACGAGCAGTTCTTC. Protein product: CASSQNTGDEQFF.

This chain joins TRBV6-6 and TRBJ1-2; D call uncertain. V lost 6 bases, J lost 4 bases, and 15 bases lay in between. Germline CDR1 is MNHNY and CDR2 is SVGAGI (reference sequence). CDR3 length: 14 residues. CDR3: CASRSKGGVYGYTF. The CDR3, as DNA: TGTGCCAGCAGGTCTAAAGGAGGAGTCTATGGCTACACCTTC.

This clone was seen once. V is TRBV28 and J is TRBJ1-1, with no clear D. V lost 2 bases and J 3 bases, leaving 7 bases between the germline ends. The CDR3 sequence is 13 residues long. Germline CDR1 and CDR2: MDHEN and SYDVKM. The CDR3 DNA sequence: TGTGCCAGCAGTTTAATGGCGGACACTGAAGCTTTCTTT. Its protein is CASSLMADTEAFF.